The 30 T cell receptor beta chains listed next were all sequenced from one sample in a study of cytomegalovirus exposure and HLA in healthy donors. Profiled with immunoSEQ multiplex PCR; TCRdb holds only in-frame clones, not every one. The sample lists 100,000 to 150,000 clones, 70% to 90% seen once, with approximately 2% in the top ten. Sequenced sample: PBMCs. These TCRs come from a young woman in good health and CMV-seronegative.

The chain uses TRBV19 and TRBJ2-1; 14 nucleotides align to TRBD2. This CDR3 is 18 amino acids long. The germline gives CDR1 LNHDA, CDR2 SQIVND (reference sequence). V was pared by 4 bases and J by 0 bases, with 5 bases of the junction left unmatched. In DNA form, the CDR3 reads TGTGCCAGTAGTAGGACTAGCGGGGGGCCTAGCTCCTACAATGAGCAGTTCTTC. Amino acid sequence: CASSRTSGGPSSYNEQFF. The whole variable domain, filled in from reference TRBV19 and TRBJ2-1, reads DGGITQSPKYLFRKEGQNVTLSCEQNLNHDAMYWYRQDPGQGLRLIYYSQIVNDFQKGDIAEGYSVSREKKESFPLTVTSAQKNPTAFYLCASSRTSGGPSSYNEQFFGPGTRLTVL.

V and J are TRBV5-8 and TRBJ1-6, with D tentatively TRBD1 (6 bases). Germline V CDR1 and CDR2: SGHTS, YDEGEE. This CDR3 has 17 amino acids. Trimming took off 1 base at V and 9 bases at J, with 20 bases between the two ends. In nucleotides, the CDR3 is TGTGCCAGCAGCTTGTCACTTAAGAAGGGGGAGATTTCACCCCTCCACTTT. Translating it yields CASSLSLKKGEISPLHF.

This clone showed up just a few times. The chain couples TRBV10-2 to TRBJ1-6; tentatively, D is TRBD1 (5 bases). V lost 5 bases and J lost 7, with 12 bases in between. Germline-derived CDR1 and CDR2 are WSHSY and SAAADI. CDR3 length: 14 amino acids. In DNA form, the CDR3 reads TGCGCCAGCAGTTTGCAGGGCTCGAATTCACCCCTCCACTTT. Amino acids: CASSLQGSNSPLHF.

The V gene is TRBV6-5, the J gene TRBJ2-2; 7 bases match TRBD2. Germline lookup yields CDR1 MNHEY and CDR2 SVGAGI. V was clipped by 2 bases and J by 5 bases; unmatched bases: 8. The CDR3 loop spans 16 amino acids. CDR3 sequence (DNA): TGTGCCAGCAGTTACGGGTGGACTAGTTTTACCGGGGAGCTGTTTTTT. This gives the protein CASSYGWTSFTGELFF.

By share, this clone ranks as medium-sized. This chain uses TRBV19 with TRBJ2-5; unclear D gene. Trimming removed 5 bases from V and 1 base from J, with 11 bases in between. The CDR3 consists of 14 residues. CDR1 is LNHDA and CDR2 is SQIVND in the germline V gene (reference sequence). The CDR3 loop is CASSDTRFQETQYF. The CDR3 nucleotides are TGTGCCAGTAGTGACACTCGATTCCAAGAGACCCAGTACTTC.

The chain has TRBV30 and TRBJ2-2; tentative D call: TRBD2 (6 bases). The germline gives CDR1 GTSNPN, CDR2 SVGIG (reference sequence). This CDR3 has 16 amino acids. With 4 bases removed from V and 4 bases from J, the gap between germline ends came to 19 bases. CDR3 DNA: TGTGCCTGGATAGCGGTCGGCAGACGCGGCACCGGGGAGCTGTTTTTT. Protein: CAWIAVGRRGTGELFF.

J is TRBJ2-1 and V is TRBV11-2; the match to TRBD2 covers 10 bases. Germline V gene sequence: CDR1 SGHAT, CDR2 FQNNGV. This CDR3 has 16 residues. V was clipped by 0 bases and J by 7 bases; unmatched bases: 6. CDR3 region: CASSLESGGARNEQFF. In nucleotides, the CDR3 is TGTGCCAGCAGCTTAGAGAGCGGGGGGGCACGGAATGAGCAGTTCTTC.

The genes are TRBV7-9 and TRBJ1-1; D gene ambiguous. CDR1 and CDR2 from the germline V gene are SEHNR and FQNEAQ (reference sequence). The CDR3 sequence is 13 residues long. V lost 5 bases and J lost 11, with 18 bases in between. CDR3 amino acids: CASSPPVVLWAFF. DNA of the CDR3: TGTGCCAGCAGCCCTCCGGTTGTTCTTTGGGCTTTCTTT.

The V call is TRBV21-1, the J call TRBJ2-7; the DNA was not used to check the table's D call, TRBD2. TRBV21-1 is designated a pseudogene. This CDR3 has 17 residues. CDR3 sequence: CASSKAGWVPGNYEQYF. Written as DNA, the CDR3 is TGTGCCAGCAGCAAAGCGGGCTGGGTCCCGGGGAACTACGAGCAGTACTTC.

V and J are TRBV19 and TRBJ2-7; possibly TRBD1 for D (5 bases). The CDR3 consists of 16 residues. V was shortened by 4 bases and J by 0 bases, with 16 bases between the two germline ends. Germline V lookup: CDR1 LNHDA, CDR2 SQIVND (reference sequence). The CDR3 DNA follows: TGTGCCAGTAGTACTTTCGATTCCGGACACTCCTACGAGCAGTACTTC. It is translated as CASSTFDSGHSYEQYF.

The rearrangement uses TRBV2 and TRBJ2-7; the D gene is possibly TRBD1 (6 bases). Germline-derived CDR1 and CDR2 are SNHLY and FYNNEI. Trimming removed 8 bases from V and 2 bases from J, with 16 bases in between. This CDR3 has 14 amino acids. The CDR3 here is CASVTGQGTYEQYF. CDR3 nucleotide sequence: TGTGCCAGCGTTACCGGGCAGGGGACCTACGAGCAGTACTTC.

CDR3 protein: CASSFGHSINEKLFF. The CDR3 DNA reads as TGTGCCAGCAGCTTTGGACATTCTATTAATGAAAAACTGTTTTTT. The J gene is TRBJ1-4, the V gene TRBV7-4, with D perhaps matching TRBD1 (5 bases). This CDR3 is built from 15 residues. Germline loops: CDR1 SGHVT, CDR2 SQSDAQ. Deletions cut 3 bases from V and 4 bases from J, with 12 bases between.

V and J are TRBV7-9 and TRBJ2-2; D gene ambiguous. The germline V and J ends were trimmed by 4 bases and 0 bases, with 6 bases remaining between them. The CDR3 is 14 residues long. In germline, CDR1 is SEHNR, CDR2 FQNEAQ (reference sequence). Here the CDR3 reads CASSSIPNTGELFF. The CDR3 nucleotides read TGTGCCAGCAGCTCTATACCGAACACCGGGGAGCTGTTTTTT.

This clone was observed a handful of times. This chain connects TRBV11-2 to TRBJ2-7; 11 nucleotides line up with TRBD2. With V trimmed by 5 bases and J by 5 bases, 11 bases remained unmatched. This CDR3 contains 16 residues. From germline, CDR1 is SGHAT and CDR2 FQNNGV. CDR3 in DNA: TGTGCCAGCAGCCGGACTAGCGGGCCACGTCACCACGAGCAGTACTTC. Its protein product is CASSRTSGPRHHEQYF.

This rearrangement joins TRBV7-9 to TRBJ1-2; possible D gene TRBD1, 6 bases. V was trimmed by 2 bases and J by 7 bases, leaving 17 bases between them. CDR3 length: 15 amino acids. Germline V gives CDR1 SEHNR, CDR2 FQNEAQ (reference sequence). CDR3 bases: TGTGCCAGCAGCTTAATAACGGACAGAGGGGTTGGCTACACCTTC. It specifies CASSLITDRGVGYTF.

The chain links TRBV5-6 to TRBJ2-5, with 9 bases matching TRBD2. Germline CDR1 is SGHDT and CDR2 is YYEEEE. The CDR3 extends over 15 amino acids. The junction had 5 bases not matched to a gene; V was cut back by 4 bases and J by 1 base. In DNA form, the CDR3 reads TGTGCCAGCAGCCGGCGGGGGGGTGCCCAAGAGACCCAGTACTTC. As protein: CASSRRGGAQETQYF.

This clone was picked up one time. The V call is TRBV27, the J call TRBJ1-3; possibly TRBD1 for D (6 bases). This CDR3 is built from 14 residues. V gave up 5 bases and J gave up 3 bases, with 11 bases separating them. In germline, CDR1 is MNHEY, CDR2 SMNVEV (reference sequence). The DNA for the CDR3 is TGTGCCAGCAGTCGACAGGCCCTTGGAAACACCATATATTTT. Translated, it gives CASSRQALGNTIYF.

This clone was picked up a small number of times. The J gene is TRBJ2-3, the V gene TRBV6-5; TRBD2 matches 8 bases. Unmatched junction bases numbered 0, after V lost 0 bases and J lost 1 base. The V gene's germline CDR1 is MNHEY and CDR2 SVGAGI. The CDR3 is 15 residues long. Here the CDR3 reads CASSYSTSGTDTQYF. CDR3 bases: TGTGCCAGCAGTTACTCGACTAGCGGCACAGATACGCAGTATTTT.

The rearrangement links TRBV4-2 to TRBJ1-4; the match to TRBD1 covers 7 bases. V shed 1 base and J 8 bases; nucleotides not matched to a gene: 10. Germline assignment: CDR1 LGHNA and CDR2 YNFKEQ. CDR3 length: 16 residues. The chain's CDR3 is CASSQANRGRVEKLFF. The CDR3 coding sequence is TGTGCCAGCAGCCAAGCCAACAGGGGTCGGGTCGAAAAACTGTTTTTT.

The rearrangement joins TRBV25-1 to TRBJ1-2, with 7 bases aligning to TRBD1. Germline CDR1 reads MGHDK; CDR2 reads SYGVNS. This CDR3 region has 14 residues. V shed 2 bases and J 6 bases; nucleotides not matched to a gene: 6. In nucleotides, the CDR3 is TGTGCCAGCAGTGAAATAAGGGACAGAGATGGCTACACCTTC. Protein: CASSEIRDRDGYTF.

V and J are TRBV28 and TRBJ1-6; D may be TRBD1 (5 bases). Germline CDR1 reads MDHEN; CDR2 reads SYDVKM. V was shortened by 2 bases and J by 9 bases, with 11 bases between the two germline ends. The CDR3 has 14 residues. CDR3 protein: CASSLGGVGSPLHF. The CDR3 DNA follows: TGTGCCAGCAGTTTAGGGGGGGTGGGTTCACCCCTCCACTTT. The full variable domain, completed using reference TRBV28 and TRBJ1-6, is DVKVTQSSRYLVKRTGEKVFLECVQDMDHENMFWYRQDPGLGLRLIYFSYDVKMKEKGDIPEGYSVSREKKERFSLILESASTNQTSMYLCASSLGGVGSPLHFGNGTRLTVT.

The chain couples TRBV5-1 to TRBJ2-1, with 8 bases matching TRBD2. The CDR3 spans 16 residues. V was clipped by 4 bases and J by 8 bases; unmatched bases: 14. CDR1 and CDR2 from the germline V gene are SGHRS and YFSETQ. The DNA of the CDR3 is TGCGCCAGCAGCGAAATAGGAACTAGCGGTGAGGATGAGCAGTTCTTC. As protein: CASSEIGTSGEDEQFF. Together with reference TRBV5-1 and TRBJ2-1, the CDR3 gives the full variable domain: KAGVTQTPRYLIKTRGQQVTLSCSPISGHRSVSWYQQTPGQGLQFLFEYFSETQRNKGNFPGRFSGRQFSNSRSEMNVSTLELGDSALYLCASSEIGTSGEDEQFFGPGTRLTVL.

This chain links TRBV29-1 with TRBJ2-7; no clear D. Germline CDR1 and CDR2: SQVTM and ANQGSEA. Trimming took off 4 bases at V and 7 bases at J, with 17 bases between the two ends. CDR3 size: 13 residues. CDR3: CSVGPSVLTEQYF. Written as DNA, the CDR3 is TGCAGCGTTGGTCCCTCTGTACTTACTGAGCAGTACTTC.

This chain joins TRBV10-1 and TRBJ2-7; 10 bases fit TRBD1. Germline trimming cut 11 bases from V and 2 bases from J; bases unmatched to any gene: 12. CDR1 and CDR2 (germline): WNHNN, SYGVQD (reference sequence). CDR3 length: 15 residues. The CDR3 bases are TGCGCCGTCGTTCCGGGACAGGGGTTCCCCTACGAGCAGTACTTC. Amino acid sequence: CAVVPGQGFPYEQYF.

V usage is TRBV7-2 and J usage is TRBJ2-2; D is possibly TRBD2 (6 bases). The V end lost 3 bases, the J end lost 4 bases, and 12 bases lay between the germline ends. This CDR3 has 15 residues. The germline V gene has CDR1 SGHTA and CDR2 FQGNSA. The CDR3 protein is CASSLQAGGTGELFF. The CDR3 DNA reads TGTGCCAGCAGCTTGCAGGCCGGGGGCACCGGGGAGCTGTTTTTT.

The chain couples TRBV11-3 to TRBJ1-1; D may be TRBD1 (5 bases). Germline-derived CDR1 and CDR2 are SGHNT and YENEEA. With 4 bases removed from V and 4 bases from J, the gap between germline ends came to 7 bases. The length of the CDR3 is 12 residues. The CDR3 loop reads CASSWQGTEAFF. For the CDR3, the DNA is TGTGCCAGCAGCTGGCAGGGCACTGAAGCTTTCTTT. The full variable domain, completed using reference TRBV11-3 and TRBJ1-1, is EAGVVQSPRYKIIEKKQPVAFWCNPISGHNTLYWYLQNLGQGPELLIRYENEEAVDDSQLPKDRFSAERLKGVDSTLKIQPAELGDSAVYLCASSWQGTEAFFGQGTRLTVV.

The rearrangement links TRBV4-2 to TRBJ2-2, with TRBD2 matching over 8 bases. Germline-derived CDR1 and CDR2 are LGHNA and YNFKEQ. The CDR3 covers 16 residues. V shed 4 bases and J 5 bases; nucleotides not matched to a gene: 9. CDR3 in DNA: TGTGCCAGCAGCCCACGGGCGGGAGGAGAAACCGGGGAGCTGTTTTTT. Protein: CASSPRAGGETGELFF.

The chain recombines TRBV5-6 with TRBJ2-7; possibly TRBD2 for D (5 bases). Trimming left V 3 bases short and J 4 bases short, with 11 bases between. The length of the CDR3 is 13 residues. Germline V gene data show CDR1 as SGHDT and CDR2 as YYEEEE. The chain's CDR3 is CASSSGSGYEQYF. CDR3 nucleotides: TGTGCCAGCAGCTCAGGAAGCGGATACGAGCAGTACTTC.

The chain combines TRBV2 with TRBJ1-1; D uncertain. Germline values: CDR1 SNHLY, CDR2 FYNNEI. This CDR3 spans 12 amino acids. Trimming removed 6 bases from V and 4 bases from J, with 9 bases in between. Here the CDR3 reads CASRGGGTEAFF. CDR3 DNA: TGTGCCAGCAGGGGAGGTGGCACTGAAGCTTTCTTT.

The CDR3 nucleotides are TGTGCCAGCAGTCGGGGCTACGAGCAGTACTTC. Translation: CASSRGYEQYF. V gene TRBV2 combines with J gene TRBJ2-7; D possibly corresponds to TRBD2 (5 bases). The germline CDR1 and CDR2 sequences are SNHLY and FYNNEI. There are 11 residues in the CDR3. Trimming stripped 5 bases from V and 3 bases from J, with 5 bases between.